This is a list of T cell receptor beta chains from one sample in a study of PD-1 blockade in classical Hodgkin lymphoma. Sequencing was performed with immunoSEQ multiplex PCR; in TCRdb, only in-frame clones are kept and a portion is missing. Seen here are over 90,000 clones, roughly nine tenths observed once, and the top ten hold around a tenth. This sample comprised peripheral blood mononuclear cells (PBMCs), obtained before the second cycle of nivolumab. Receptor source: a human donor with classical Hodgkin lymphoma. CDR3s include the opening cysteine and the closing phenylalanine or tryptophan. D genes are given only for firm matches. The size of a clone is reported for some rows only, either as once, few or many, or as a class for expanded clones.

size: .
V: TRBV5-8
J: TRBJ2-5
length: 12
D: .
DNA: TGTGCCGACTCCGTGGGTCGAGAGACCCAGTACTTC
CDR3: CADSVGRETQYF

size: .
V: TRBV18
J: TRBJ1-2
length: 13
D: .
DNA: TGTGCCAGCTCACCCAGGCAGGGCGGCGGCTACACCTTC
CDR3: CASSPRQGGGYTF

size: .
V: TRBV29-1
J: TRBJ1-1
length: 14
D: .
DNA: TGCAGCGTTGAACGTTGGACAAAGAACACTGAAGCTTTCTTT
CDR3: CSVERWTKNTEAFF

size: .
V: TRBV6-1
J: TRBJ1-1
length: 13
D: .
DNA: TGTGCCAGCAGTGAAAACGGACGGGGGCGAGCTTTCTTT
CDR3: CASSENGRGRAFF

size: .
V: TRBV9
J: TRBJ2-1
length: 18
D: .
DNA: TGTGCCAGCAGCGTGGCGCTCGAGACTGCGGAAAGGGGTAATGAGCAGTTCTTC
CDR3: CASSVALETAERGNEQFF

size: .
V: TRBV5-1
J: TRBJ2-7
length: 14
D: TRBD2
DNA: TGCGCCAGCAGCCCCCTCCGGGGGGTACACGAGCAGTACTTC
CDR3: CASSPLRGVHEQYF

size: once
V: TRBV27
J: TRBJ2-3
length: 12
D: .
DNA: TGTGCCAGCAGTTTGGGGACAGATACGCAGTATTTT
CDR3: CASSLGTDTQYF

size: .
V: TRBV27
J: TRBJ2-7
length: 14
D: TRBD1
DNA: TGTGCCAGCAGTTTTTCCGGGACAGGGGTCGAGCAGTACTTC
CDR3: CASSFSGTGVEQYF

size: .
V: TRBV5-5
J: TRBJ2-7
length: 15
D: .
DNA: TGTGCCAGCAGCTTCCGACTAGGGGGGGCTTACGAGCAGTACTTC
CDR3: CASSFRLGGAYEQYF

size: .
V: TRBV6-6
J: TRBJ1-3
length: 14
D: .
DNA: TGTGCCAGCATAAGAGCGAGCTCTGGAAACACCATATATTTT
CDR3: CASIRASSGNTIYF

size: .
V: TRBV6-4
J: TRBJ2-7
length: 12
D: .
DNA: TGTGCCAGCAGTACGATCCCCTACGAGCAGTACTTC
CDR3: CASSTIPYEQYF

size: .
V: TRBV11-2
J: TRBJ1-1
length: 16
D: .
DNA: TGTGCCAGCAGCTTAGTCCCATACAACATGAACACTGAAGCTTTCTTT
CDR3: CASSLVPYNMNTEAFF

size: few
V: TRBV19
J: TRBJ2-3
length: 13
D: .
DNA: TGTGCCAGTAGTTTGGCTAGCCGCGATACGCAGTATTTT
CDR3: CASSLASRDTQYF

size: .
V: TRBV5-8
J: TRBJ1-6
length: 17
D: .
DNA: TGTGCCAGCAGCTCGGGTCGCGGCTCGCAACCTCTATCACCCCTCCACTTT
CDR3: CASSSGRGSQPLSPLHF

size: .
V: TRBV4-2
J: TRBJ1-2
length: 15
D: .
DNA: TGTGCCAGCAGCGGCCGGTCATGGGAGGAACGAGGCTACACCTTC
CDR3: CASSGRSWEERGYTF

size: .
V: TRBV28
J: TRBJ1-5
length: 14
D: TRBD1
DNA: TGTGCCAGCATCCAAGGACAGGGACGTCAGCCCCAGCATTTT
CDR3: CASIQGQGRQPQHF

size: .
V: TRBV7-2
J: TRBJ2-2
length: 11
D: .
DNA: TGTGCCAGCCGTAGCGCCGGGGAGCTGTTTTTT
CDR3: CASRSAGELFF

size: .
V: TRBV2
J: TRBJ2-3
length: 14
D: .
DNA: TGTGCCAGCAGTGAAGGTTACCCACTAGATACGCAGTATTTT
CDR3: CASSEGYPLDTQYF

size: once
V: TRBV19
J: TRBJ1-4
length: 15
D: TRBD1
DNA: TGTGCCAGTAGTGTGGGACAGGGGTGGAATGAAAAACTGTTTTTT
CDR3: CASSVGQGWNEKLFF

size: once
V: TRBV28
J: TRBJ1-5
length: 18
D: TRBD1
DNA: TGTGCCAGCAGTTTTAGGGACAGACCGAGCCCTAGCAATCAGCCCCAGCATTTT
CDR3: CASSFRDRPSPSNQPQHF